This T cell receptor beta chain was documented in a study of identical twins. Study outcomes and limitations: The models systematically underestimated how much out-of-frame TCR alpha was shared in monozygotic twins. Beta clonotypes that were abundant in cord blood contained fewer insertions, a pattern absent from memory repertoires.

After template switching added a universal primer site, the resulting cDNA carried unique molecular identifiers. One entry per CDR3 protein, called by TCRdb with MiXCR from the 5' RACE reads. Counted here are around 340,000 distinct CDR3 sequences, 9% to 10% occurring once; the ten biggest clones make up about 9.1%. This clonotype was seen at least ten times. The antigen is unknown. Only healthy Caucasians were included as donors. Germline V CDR1 and CDR2: MNHEY, SVGEGT. The CDR3 spans 15 residues. Trimming cost V 6 bases and J 4 bases, with 16 bases left between them. Sequencing used naive T cells sorted from blood. The source of this sequence is a woman between 50 and 59 years old in good health. V usage is TRBV6-2 or TRBV6-3 and J usage is TRBJ2-1; possible D gene TRBD2, 5 bases. The CDR3 DNA sequence: TGTGCCAGCAGATCAAGCGGCAATAGGTACAATGAGCAGTTCTTC. Translation: CASRSSGNRYNEQFF.